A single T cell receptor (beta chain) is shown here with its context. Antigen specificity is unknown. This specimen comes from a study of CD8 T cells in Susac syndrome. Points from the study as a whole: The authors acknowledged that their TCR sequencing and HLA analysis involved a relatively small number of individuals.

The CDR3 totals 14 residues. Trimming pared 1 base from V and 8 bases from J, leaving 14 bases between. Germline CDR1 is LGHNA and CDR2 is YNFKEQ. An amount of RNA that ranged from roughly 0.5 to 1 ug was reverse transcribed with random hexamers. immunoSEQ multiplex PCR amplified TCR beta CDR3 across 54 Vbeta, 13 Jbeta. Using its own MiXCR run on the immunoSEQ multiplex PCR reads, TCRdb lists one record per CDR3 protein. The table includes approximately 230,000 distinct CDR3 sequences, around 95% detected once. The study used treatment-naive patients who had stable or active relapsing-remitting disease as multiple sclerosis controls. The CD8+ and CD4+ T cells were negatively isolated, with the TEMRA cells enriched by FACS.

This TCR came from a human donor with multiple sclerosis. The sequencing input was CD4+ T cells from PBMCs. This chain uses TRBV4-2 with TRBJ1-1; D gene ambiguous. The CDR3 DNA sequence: TGTGCCAGCAGCCAAGGTTGGAGGGCTGAAGAAGCTTTCTTT. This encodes CASSQGWRAEEAFF.